This TCR beta chain was captured in a study of CD8 T cells in Susac syndrome. Roughly 0.45 to 1 ug RNA was reverse transcribed with random hexamers. TCRdb used MiXCR to reprocess the immunoSEQ multiplex PCR reads, holding one entry per CDR3 protein. This table holds 90,000 to 150,000 distinct CDR3 sequences, 85% to 95% found once. From germline, CDR1 is SEHNR and CDR2 FQNEAQ (reference sequence). Trimming removed 6 bases from V and 4 bases from J; junction bases left unmatched: 9. The CDR3 is 16 amino acids. Sequences were obtained from CD8+ T cells from PBMCs. The genes are TRBV7-9 and TRBJ2-1, with 10 nucleotides matching TRBD2. This clonotype was sampled from a human donor in good health. Here the CDR3 DNA reads TGTGCCAGCAGACCAAATTCTAGCGGGAGTTACAATGAGCAGTTCTTC. Residues: CASRPNSSGSYNEQFF.